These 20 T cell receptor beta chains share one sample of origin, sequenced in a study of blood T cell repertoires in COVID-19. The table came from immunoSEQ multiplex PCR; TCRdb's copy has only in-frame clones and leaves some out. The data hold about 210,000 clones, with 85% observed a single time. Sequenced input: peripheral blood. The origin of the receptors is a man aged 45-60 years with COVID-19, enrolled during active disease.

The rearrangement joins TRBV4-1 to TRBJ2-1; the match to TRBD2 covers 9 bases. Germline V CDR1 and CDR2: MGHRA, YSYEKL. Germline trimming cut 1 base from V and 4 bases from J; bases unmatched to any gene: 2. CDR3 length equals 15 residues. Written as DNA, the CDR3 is TGCGCCAGCAGCCAAGGTAGCGGGGGATACAATGAGCAGTTCTTC. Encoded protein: CASSQGSGGYNEQFF.

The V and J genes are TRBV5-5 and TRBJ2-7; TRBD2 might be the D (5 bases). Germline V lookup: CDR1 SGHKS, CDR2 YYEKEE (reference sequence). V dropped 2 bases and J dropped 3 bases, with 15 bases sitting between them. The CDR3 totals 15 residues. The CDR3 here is CASSLQEGRYYEQYF. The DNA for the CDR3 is TGTGCCAGCAGCTTACAAGAAGGGAGATACTACGAGCAGTACTTC.

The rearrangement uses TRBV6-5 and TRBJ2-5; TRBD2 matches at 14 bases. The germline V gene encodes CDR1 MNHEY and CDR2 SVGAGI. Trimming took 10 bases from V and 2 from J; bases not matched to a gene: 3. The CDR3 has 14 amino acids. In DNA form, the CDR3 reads TGTGCCACCCGGACTAGCGGGGGGCAAGAGACCCAGTACTTC. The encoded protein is CATRTSGGQETQYF.

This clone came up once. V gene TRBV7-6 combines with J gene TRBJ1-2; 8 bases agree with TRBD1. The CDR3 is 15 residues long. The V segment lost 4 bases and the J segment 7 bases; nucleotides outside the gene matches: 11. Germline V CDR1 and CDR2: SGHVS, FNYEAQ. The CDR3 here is CASSYKLTGGGGYTF. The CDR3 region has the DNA TGTGCCAGCAGCTACAAACTCACAGGGGGAGGTGGCTACACCTTC.

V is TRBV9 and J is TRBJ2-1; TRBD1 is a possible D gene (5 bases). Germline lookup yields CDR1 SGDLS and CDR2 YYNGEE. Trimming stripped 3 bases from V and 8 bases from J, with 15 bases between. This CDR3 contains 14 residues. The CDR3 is CASSGRTRVYEQFF. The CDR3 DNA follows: TGTGCCAGCAGCGGTAGGACCAGGGTTTATGAGCAGTTCTTC.

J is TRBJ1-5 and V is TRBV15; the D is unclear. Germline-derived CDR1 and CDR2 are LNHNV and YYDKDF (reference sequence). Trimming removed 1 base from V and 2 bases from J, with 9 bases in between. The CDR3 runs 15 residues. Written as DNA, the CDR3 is TGTGCCACCAGCAGAGCCGGGAATGGCAATCAGCCCCAGCATTTT. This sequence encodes CATSRAGNGNQPQHF.

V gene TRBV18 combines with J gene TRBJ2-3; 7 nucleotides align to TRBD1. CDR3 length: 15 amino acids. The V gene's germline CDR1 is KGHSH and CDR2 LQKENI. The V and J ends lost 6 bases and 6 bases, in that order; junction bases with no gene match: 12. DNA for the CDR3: TGTGCCAGCTCCTTCGACAGGGCCCTTATCGATACGCAGTATTTT. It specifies CASSFDRALIDTQYF.

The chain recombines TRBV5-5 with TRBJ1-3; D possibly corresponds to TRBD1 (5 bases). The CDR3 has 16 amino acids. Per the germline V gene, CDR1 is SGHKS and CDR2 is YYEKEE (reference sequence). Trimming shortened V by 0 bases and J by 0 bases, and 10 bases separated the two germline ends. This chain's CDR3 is CASSLVGTFSGNTIYF. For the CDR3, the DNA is TGTGCCAGCAGCTTGGTAGGGACTTTCTCTGGAAACACCATATATTTT.

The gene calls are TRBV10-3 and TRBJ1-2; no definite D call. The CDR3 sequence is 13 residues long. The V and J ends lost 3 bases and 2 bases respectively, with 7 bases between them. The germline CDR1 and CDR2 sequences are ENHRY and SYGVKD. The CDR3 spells CAISERGNYGYTF. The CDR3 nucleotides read TGTGCCATCAGTGAAAGAGGGAACTATGGCTACACCTTC.

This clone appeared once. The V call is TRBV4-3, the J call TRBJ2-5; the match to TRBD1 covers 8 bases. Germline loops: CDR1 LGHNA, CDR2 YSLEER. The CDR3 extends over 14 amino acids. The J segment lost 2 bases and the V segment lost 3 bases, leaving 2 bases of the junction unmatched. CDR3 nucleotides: TGCGCCAGCAGCCACTGGGACAGGCAAGAGACCCAGTACTTC. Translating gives CASSHWDRQETQYF.

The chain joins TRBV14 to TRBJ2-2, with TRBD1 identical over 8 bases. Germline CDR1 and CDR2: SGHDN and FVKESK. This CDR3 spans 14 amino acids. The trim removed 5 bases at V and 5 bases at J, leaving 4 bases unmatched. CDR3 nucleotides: TGTGCCAGCAGCGTATACAGGGGGACCGGGGAGCTGTTTTTT. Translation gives CASSVYRGTGELFF.

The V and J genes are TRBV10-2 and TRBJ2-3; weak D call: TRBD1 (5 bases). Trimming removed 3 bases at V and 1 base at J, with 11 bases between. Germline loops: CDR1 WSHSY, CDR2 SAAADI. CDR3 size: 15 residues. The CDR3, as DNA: TGCGCCAGCAGTGACCAGGGTGCGGGCACAGATACGCAGTATTTT. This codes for CASSDQGAGTDTQYF.

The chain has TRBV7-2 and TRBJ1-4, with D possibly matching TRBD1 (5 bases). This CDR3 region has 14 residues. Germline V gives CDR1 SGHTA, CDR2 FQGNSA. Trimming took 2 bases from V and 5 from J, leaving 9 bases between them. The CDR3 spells CASSLLGQNEKLFF. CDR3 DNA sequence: TGTGCCAGCAGCTTACTGGGGCAGAATGAAAAACTGTTTTTT.

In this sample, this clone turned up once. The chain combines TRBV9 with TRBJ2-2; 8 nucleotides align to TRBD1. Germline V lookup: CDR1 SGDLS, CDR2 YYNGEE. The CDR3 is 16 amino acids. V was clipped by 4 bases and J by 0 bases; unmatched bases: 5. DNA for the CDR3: TGTGCCAGCAGCCTTTCAGGGGGCGCGAACACCGGGGAGCTGTTTTTT. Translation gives CASSLSGGANTGELFF.

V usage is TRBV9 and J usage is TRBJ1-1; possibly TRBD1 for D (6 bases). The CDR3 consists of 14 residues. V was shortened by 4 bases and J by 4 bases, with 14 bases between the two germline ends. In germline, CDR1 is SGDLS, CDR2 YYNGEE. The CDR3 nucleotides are TGTGCCAGCAGCCCAGCGGGGGGCGGCACTGAAGCTTTCTTT. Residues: CASSPAGGGTEAFF. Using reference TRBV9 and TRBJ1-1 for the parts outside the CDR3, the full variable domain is DSGVTQTPKHLITATGQRVTLRCSPRSGDLSVYWYQQSLDQGLQFLIQYYNGEERAKGNILERFSAQQFPDLHSELNLSSLELGDSALYFCASSPAGGGTEAFFGQGTRLTVV.

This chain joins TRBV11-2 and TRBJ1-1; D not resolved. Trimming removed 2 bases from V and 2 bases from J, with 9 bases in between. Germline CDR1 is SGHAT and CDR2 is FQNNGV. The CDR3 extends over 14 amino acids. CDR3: CASSLRVGNTEAFF. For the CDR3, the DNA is TGTGCCAGCAGCTTACGGGTCGGAAACACTGAAGCTTTCTTT. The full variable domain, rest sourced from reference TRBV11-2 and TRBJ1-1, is EAGVAQSPRYKIIEKRQSVAFWCNPISGHATLYWYQQILGQGPKLLIQFQNNGVVDDSQLPKDRFSAERLKGVDSTLKIQPAKLEDSAVYLCASSLRVGNTEAFFGQGTRLTVV.

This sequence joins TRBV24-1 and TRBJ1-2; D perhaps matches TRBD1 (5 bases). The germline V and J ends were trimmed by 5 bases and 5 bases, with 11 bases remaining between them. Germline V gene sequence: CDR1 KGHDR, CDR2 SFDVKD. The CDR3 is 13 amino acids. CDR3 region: CATSAGGAYGYTF. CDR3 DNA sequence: TGTGCCACCAGTGCGGGCGGGGCATATGGCTACACCTTC.

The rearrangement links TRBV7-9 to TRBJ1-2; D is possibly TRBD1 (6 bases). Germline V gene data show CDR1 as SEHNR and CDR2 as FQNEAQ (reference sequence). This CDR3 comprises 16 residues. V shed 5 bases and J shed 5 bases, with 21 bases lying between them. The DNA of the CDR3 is TGTGCCAGCAGCCCGGATACCGGGGGGCGGAGGTATGGCTACACCTTC. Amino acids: CASSPDTGGRRYGYTF. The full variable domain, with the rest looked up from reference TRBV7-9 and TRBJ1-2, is DTGVSQNPRHKITKRGQNVTFRCDPISEHNRLYWYRQTLGQGPEFLTYFQNEAQLEKSRLLSDRFSAERPKGSFSTLEIQRTEQGDSAMYLCASSPDTGGRRYGYTFGSGTRLTVV.

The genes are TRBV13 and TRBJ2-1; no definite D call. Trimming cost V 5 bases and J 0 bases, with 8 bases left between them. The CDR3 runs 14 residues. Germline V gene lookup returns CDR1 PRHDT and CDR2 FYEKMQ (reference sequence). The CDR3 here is CASSERSSYNEQFF. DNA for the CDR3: TGTGCCAGCAGCGAGAGGAGCTCCTACAATGAGCAGTTCTTC.

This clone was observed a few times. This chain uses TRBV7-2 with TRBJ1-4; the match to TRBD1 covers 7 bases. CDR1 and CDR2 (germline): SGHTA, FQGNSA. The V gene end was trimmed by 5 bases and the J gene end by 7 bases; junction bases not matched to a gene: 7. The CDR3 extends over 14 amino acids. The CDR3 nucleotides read TGTGCCAGCAGCCCCAACAGGGGCGGTGAAAAACTGTTTTTT. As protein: CASSPNRGGEKLFF.